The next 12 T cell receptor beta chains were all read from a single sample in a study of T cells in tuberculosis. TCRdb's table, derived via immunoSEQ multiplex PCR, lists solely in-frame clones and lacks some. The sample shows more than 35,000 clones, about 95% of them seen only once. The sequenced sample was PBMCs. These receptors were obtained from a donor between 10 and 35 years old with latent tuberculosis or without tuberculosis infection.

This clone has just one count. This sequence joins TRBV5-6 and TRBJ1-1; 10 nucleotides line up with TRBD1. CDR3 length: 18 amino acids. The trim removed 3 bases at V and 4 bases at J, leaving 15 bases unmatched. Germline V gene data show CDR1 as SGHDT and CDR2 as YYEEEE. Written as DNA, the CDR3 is TGTGCCAGCAGCTGGATGGGACAGGGGTCTCCAGGGGCCACTGAAGCTTTCTTT. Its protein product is CASSWMGQGSPGATEAFF.

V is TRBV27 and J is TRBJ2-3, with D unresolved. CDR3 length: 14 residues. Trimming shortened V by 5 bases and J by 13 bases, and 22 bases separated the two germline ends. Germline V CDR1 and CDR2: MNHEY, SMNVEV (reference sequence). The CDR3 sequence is CASSASPPTKIKYF. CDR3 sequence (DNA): TGTGCCAGCAGTGCTTCCCCCCCTACGAAAATTAAGTATTTT.

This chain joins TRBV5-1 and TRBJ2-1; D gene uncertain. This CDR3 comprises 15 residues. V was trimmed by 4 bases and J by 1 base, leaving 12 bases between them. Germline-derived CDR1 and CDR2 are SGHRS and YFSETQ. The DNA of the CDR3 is TGCGCCAGCAGCAGCAGGCCTCATTCCTACAATGAGCAGTTCTTC. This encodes CASSSRPHSYNEQFF.

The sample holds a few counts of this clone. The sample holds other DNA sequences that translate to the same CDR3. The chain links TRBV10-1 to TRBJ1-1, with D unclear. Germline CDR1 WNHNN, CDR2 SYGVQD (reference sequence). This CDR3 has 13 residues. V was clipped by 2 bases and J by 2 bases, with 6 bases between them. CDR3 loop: CASSEQINTEAFF. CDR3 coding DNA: TGCGCCAGCAGTGAGCAGATTAACACTGAAGCTTTCTTT.

DNA for the CDR3: TGTGCCAGCAGTTACGGGGGGTCCTCTGGAAACACCATATATTTT. As protein: CASSYGGSSGNTIYF. This sequence joins TRBV6-5 and TRBJ1-3; a possible D gene is TRBD1 (5 bases). The CDR3 has 15 residues. Germline V gives CDR1 MNHEY, CDR2 SVGAGI. The V end lost 2 bases, the J end lost 0 bases, and 8 bases lay between the germline ends.

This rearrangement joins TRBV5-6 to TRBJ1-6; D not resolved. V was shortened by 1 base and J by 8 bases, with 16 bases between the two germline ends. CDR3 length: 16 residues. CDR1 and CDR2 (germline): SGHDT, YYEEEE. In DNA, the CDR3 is TGTGCCAGCAGCTTGTATGAGGGCGCGGGAGATTCACCCCTCCACTTT. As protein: CASSLYEGAGDSPLHF.

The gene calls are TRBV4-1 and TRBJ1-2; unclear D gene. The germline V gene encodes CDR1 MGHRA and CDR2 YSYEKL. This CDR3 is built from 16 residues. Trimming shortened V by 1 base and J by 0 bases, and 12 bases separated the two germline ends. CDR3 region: CASSQAPSGTNYGYTF. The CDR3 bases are TGCGCCAGCAGCCAAGCCCCTTCGGGGACTAACTATGGCTACACCTTC.

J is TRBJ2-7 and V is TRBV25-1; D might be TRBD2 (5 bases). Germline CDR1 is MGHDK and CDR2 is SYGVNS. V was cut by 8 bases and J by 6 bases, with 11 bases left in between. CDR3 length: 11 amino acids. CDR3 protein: CASGRAGEQYF. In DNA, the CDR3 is TGTGCCAGCGGGAGAGCCGGCGAGCAGTACTTC.

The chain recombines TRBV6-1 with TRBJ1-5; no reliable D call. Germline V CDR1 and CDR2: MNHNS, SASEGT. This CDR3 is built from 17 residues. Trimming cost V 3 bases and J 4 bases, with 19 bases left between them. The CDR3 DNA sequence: TGTGCCAGCAGTGAGTTCAGGAGGGCGAGCAGGAATCAGCCCCAGCATTTT. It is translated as CASSEFRRASRNQPQHF.

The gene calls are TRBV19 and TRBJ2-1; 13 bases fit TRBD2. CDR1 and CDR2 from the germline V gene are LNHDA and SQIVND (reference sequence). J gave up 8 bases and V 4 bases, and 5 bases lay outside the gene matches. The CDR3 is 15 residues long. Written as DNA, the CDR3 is TGTGCCAGTAGTACCTGGACTAGCGGGAGCCATGAGCAGTTCTTC. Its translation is CASSTWTSGSHEQFF.

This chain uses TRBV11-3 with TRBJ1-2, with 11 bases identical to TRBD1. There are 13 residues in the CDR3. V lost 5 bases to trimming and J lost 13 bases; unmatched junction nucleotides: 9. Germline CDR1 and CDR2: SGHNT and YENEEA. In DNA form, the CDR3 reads TGTGCCAGCAGCAATCCGGGACAGGGGGAGATCACCTTC. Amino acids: CASSNPGQGEITF.

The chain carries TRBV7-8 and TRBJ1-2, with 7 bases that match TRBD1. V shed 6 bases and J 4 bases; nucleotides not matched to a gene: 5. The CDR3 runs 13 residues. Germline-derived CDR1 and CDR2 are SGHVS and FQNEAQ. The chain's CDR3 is CASSADRAYGYTF. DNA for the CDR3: TGTGCCAGCAGTGCCGACAGGGCCTATGGCTACACCTTC. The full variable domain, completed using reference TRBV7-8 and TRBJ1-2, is GAGVSQSPRYKVAKRGQDVALRCDPISGHVSLFWYQQALGQGPEFLTYFQNEAQLDKSGLPSDRFFAERPEGSVSTLKIQRTQQEDSAVYLCASSADRAYGYTFGSGTRLTVV.